Listed below are T cell receptor beta chains from one sample, sequenced in a study of identical twins. TCRdb passed the 5' RACE reads through MiXCR, listing each CDR3 protein once. This sample yields about 340,000 distinct CDR3 sequences, of which approximately 9.1% are seen a single time; approximately 8.9% belongs to the top ten. The sample was naive T cells sorted from blood. These receptors were collected from a woman between 50 and 59 years old in good health. Both conserved end residues are trimmed from each CDR3.

V gene,CDR3 protein
TRBV27,ASRRQNSYGYT
TRBV29-1,SVQSGPYEQY
TRBV6-1,ASSDPSRGSYEQY
TRBV12-3/TRBV12-4,ASSLRQGGNEKLF
TRBV5-6,ASSLRGGPTFNEQF
TRBV15,ATSRAPRHLETQY
TRBV24-1,ATSDLTANQGYT
TRBV3-1,ASSPLGSLRDEQF
TRBV28,ASSLGTHPLNTEAF
TRBV20-1,SARALVPESPLVTGELF
TRBV12-3/TRBV12-4,ASSLAPTRETQY
TRBV5-6,ASSLWDRFYEQY
TRBV6-5,AIREDRGEKLF
TRBV11-2,ASSRGALGSQETQY
TRBV7-9,ASSLAASSNEQF
TRBV5-4,ASSFAGQDGYT
TRBV20-1,SARGDLSNEQF
TRBV28,ASSLWGGRRTEAF
TRBV3-1,ASSQGRLLEPKETQY
TRBV19,ASSPSGSTNEQF
TRBV7-6,ASSLYSGAQPQH
TRBV5-1,ASSLGLAALLAKNIQY
TRBV27,ASSSAEYGYT
TRBV7-9,ASRTDNTEAF
TRBV18,ASSLGPAGVGTQY
TRBV3-1,ASSQTQISDTQY
TRBV5-1,ASSLMGSRGYT
TRBV12-3/TRBV12-4,ASSLVGGELF
TRBV5-1,ASSLGRGRNKQETQY
TRBV12-3/TRBV12-4,ASNSRNEQF
TRBV12-3/TRBV12-4,ASSLGQGRTEAF
TRBV4-1,ASSQRQDSQPQH
TRBV12-3/TRBV12-4,ASSLGLAENTGELF
TRBV12-3/TRBV12-4,ASSPSSGSEAPY
TRBV29-1,SVDERVEGTQY
TRBV10-3,AISLGTAYEQY
TRBV7-2,ASSLWDQPTTGELF